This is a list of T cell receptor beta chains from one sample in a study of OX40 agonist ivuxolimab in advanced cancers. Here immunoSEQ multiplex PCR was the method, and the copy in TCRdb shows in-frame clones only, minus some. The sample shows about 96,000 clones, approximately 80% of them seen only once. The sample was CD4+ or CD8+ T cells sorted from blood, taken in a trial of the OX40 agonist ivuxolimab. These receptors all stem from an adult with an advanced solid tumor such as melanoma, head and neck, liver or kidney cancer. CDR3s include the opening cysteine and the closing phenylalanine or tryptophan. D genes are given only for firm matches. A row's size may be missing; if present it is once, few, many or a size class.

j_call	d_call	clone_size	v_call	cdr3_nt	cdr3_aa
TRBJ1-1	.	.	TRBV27	TGTGCCAGCAGTTTTTTGGGCCCCCAAGGGACTGAAGCTTTCTTT	CASSFLGPQGTEAFF
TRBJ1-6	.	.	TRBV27	TGTGCCAGCAAGCCACCACTCTATAATTCACCCCTCCACTTT	CASKPPLYNSPLHF
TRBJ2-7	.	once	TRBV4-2	TGTGCCAGCAGCCACACAATGGCCTACGAGCAGTACTTC	CASSHTMAYEQYF
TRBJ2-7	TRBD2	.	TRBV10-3	TGTGCCACCAGGACTAGCGGGGCCTACGAGCAGTACTTC	CATRTSGAYEQYF
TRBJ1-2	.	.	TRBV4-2	TGTGCCAGCAGCCAAGAGAGTATACAGCCCCTTAACTCTGGCTACACCTTC	CASSQESIQPLNSGYTF
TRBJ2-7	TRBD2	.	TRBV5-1	TGCGCCAGCAGGACCGGGCTAGCGGGAGCCTACGAGCAGTACTTC	CASRTGLAGAYEQYF
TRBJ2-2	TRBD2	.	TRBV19	TGTGCCAGTAGCGTAGGACTAGCGAGCGGGGAGCTGTTTTTT	CASSVGLASGELFF
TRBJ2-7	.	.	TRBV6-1	TGTGCCAGCAGTGAAGGCCCAGGGGTCTACGAGCAGTACTTC	CASSEGPGVYEQYF
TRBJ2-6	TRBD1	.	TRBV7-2	TGTGCCAGCAGAGAACAAGGACAGGGGCCCCCATACGTCCTGACTTTC	CASREQGQGPPYVLTF
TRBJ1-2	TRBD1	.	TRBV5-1	TGCGCCAGCAGCTTGCTCGGGACAGGGCTCTTTATTGGTGGCTACACCTTC	CASSLLGTGLFIGGYTF
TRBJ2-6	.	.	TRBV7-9	TGTGCCAGCAGTCCAACAGGCCCCTCTGGGGCCAACGTCCTGACTTTC	CASSPTGPSGANVLTF
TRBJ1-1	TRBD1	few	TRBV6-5	TGTGCCAGCAGTTCGACAGGGGGCCCGTACACTGAAGCTTTCTTT	CASSSTGGPYTEAFF
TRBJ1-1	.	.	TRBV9	TGTGCCAGCAGCGTAGCCCCGGAGCCCACTGAAGCTTTCTTT	CASSVAPEPTEAFF
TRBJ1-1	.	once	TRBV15	TGTGCCACCAGCAGAGACAGGGCGGGGACTGAAGCTTTCTTT	CATSRDRAGTEAFF
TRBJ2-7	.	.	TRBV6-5	TGTGCCAGCAGCCCCGGGACCGATAAGACCTACGAGCAGTACTTC	CASSPGTDKTYEQYF
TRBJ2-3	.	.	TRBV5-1	TGCGCCAGCAGCTTGGCCCCTGCCACAGATACGCAGTATTTT	CASSLAPATDTQYF
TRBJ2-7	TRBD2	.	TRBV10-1	TGCGCCAGCAGTGGGGGCCGAGCGGGGAGCTACGAGCAGTACTTC	CASSGGRAGSYEQYF
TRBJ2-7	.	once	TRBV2	TGTGCCAGTGGAGACAGCGAACCCTACGAGCAGTACTTC	CASGDSEPYEQYF
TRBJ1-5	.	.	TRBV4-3	TGCGCCAGCAGCCAAGATTACCAAGGAGGTCAGCCCCAGCATTTT	CASSQDYQGGQPQHF
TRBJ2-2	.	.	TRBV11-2	TGTGCCAGCAGCGTTACCCGGCAATCACCCGGGGAGCTGTTTTTT	CASSVTRQSPGELFF
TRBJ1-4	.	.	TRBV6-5	TGTGCCAGCAGTTATCCCGAGGTTGGAAATGAAAAACTGTTTTTT	CASSYPEVGNEKLFF
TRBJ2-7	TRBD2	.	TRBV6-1	TGTGCCAGCAGTGAAAACCTAGCGGGGGACTACGAGCAGTACTTC	CASSENLAGDYEQYF
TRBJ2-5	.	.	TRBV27	TGTGCCAGCAGTTTAAGAGGGGCCACCCGGGACGAGGAGCAGTACTTC	CASSLRGATRDEEQYF
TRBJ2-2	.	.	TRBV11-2	TGTGCCAGCAGCCATCGACTAGAGGCGGGCACCGGGGAGCTGTTTTTT	CASSHRLEAGTGELFF
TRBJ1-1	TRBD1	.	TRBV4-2	TGTGCCAGCAGCCAAGGACAGGGGGCAACTGAAGCTTTCTTT	CASSQGQGATEAFF
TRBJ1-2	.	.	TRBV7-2	TGTGCCAGCAGCCCGGATTGGGTGGGCGGCTACACCTTC	CASSPDWVGGYTF
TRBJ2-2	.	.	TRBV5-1	TGCGCCAGCAGCTTTCCTAGAGACACCGGGGAGCTGTTTTTT	CASSFPRDTGELFF
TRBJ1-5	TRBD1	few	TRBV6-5	TGTGCCAGCGGAGGCAGGGGGAGTCAGCCCCAGCATTTT	CASGGRGSQPQHF
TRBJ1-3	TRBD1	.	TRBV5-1	TGCGCCAGCAGCTCAGGACAGGGGGCTTCTGGAAACACCATATATTTT	CASSSGQGASGNTIYF
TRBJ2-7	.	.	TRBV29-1	TGCAGCGCCCAGGGAGGACAACCCTACGAGCAGTACTTC	CSAQGGQPYEQYF
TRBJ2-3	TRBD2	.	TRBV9	TGTGCCAGCAGCAAAGCGGGGGAGAGCACAGATACGCAGTATTTT	CASSKAGESTDTQYF
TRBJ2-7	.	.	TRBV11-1	TGTGCCAGCAGCTCGAGGGGGAGATATAGCGAGCAGTACTTC	CASSSRGRYSEQYF
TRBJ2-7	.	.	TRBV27	TGTGCCAGCAGTTTAGACACTCACGGGACGGAGCAGTACTTC	CASSLDTHGTEQYF
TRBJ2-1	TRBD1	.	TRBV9	TGTGCCAGCAGCGTAGCTAGGGACAGGGGCCCGGGGCGGGGGGACAATGAGCAGTTCTTC	CASSVARDRGPGRGDNEQFF
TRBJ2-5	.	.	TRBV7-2	TGTGCCAGCAGCTTAGCATCGACCGAAGAGACCCAGTACTTC	CASSLASTEETQYF
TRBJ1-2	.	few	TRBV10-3	TGTGCCATCACCCTAGACGGATATGGCTACACCTTC	CAITLDGYGYTF
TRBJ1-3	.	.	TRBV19	TGTGCCAGTAGAGGCCAGCTGGCTGGAAACACCATATATTTT	CASRGQLAGNTIYF
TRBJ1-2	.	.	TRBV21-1	TGTGCCAGCAGCAAGAAACAGACCAACTATGGCTACACCTTC	CASSKKQTNYGYTF
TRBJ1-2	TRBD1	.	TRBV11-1	TGTGCCAGCAGCTCCTGGACAGGCCCCAACGATAACTATGGCTACACCTTC	CASSSWTGPNDNYGYTF
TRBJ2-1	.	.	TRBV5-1	TGCGCCAGCAGGGACAGTTACAATGAGCAGTTCTTC	CASRDSYNEQFF
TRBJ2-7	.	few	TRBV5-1	TGCGCCAGCAGCGCCCGGGACGGCTTCTCCGAGCAGTACTTC	CASSARDGFSEQYF
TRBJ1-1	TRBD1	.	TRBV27	TGTGCCAGCAGCAATACAGGGGGTAGGACTGAAGCTTTCTTT	CASSNTGGRTEAFF
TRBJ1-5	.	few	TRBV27	TGTGCCAGCAGTTTATCCCCCCCCGGCGGTCAGCCCCAGCATTTT	CASSLSPPGGQPQHF
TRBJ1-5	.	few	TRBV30	TGTGCCTGGAGTCGATCGGGTCGAGGGGATCAGCCCCAGCATTTT	CAWSRSGRGDQPQHF
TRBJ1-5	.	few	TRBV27	TGTGCCAGCAGCAGGAACAGTAACCAGCCCCAGCATTTT	CASSRNSNQPQHF
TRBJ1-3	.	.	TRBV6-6	TGTGCCAGCAGCCACAGGGATGGAAACACCATATATTTT	CASSHRDGNTIYF